What follows describes a single TCR beta chain. This clonotype was observed a handful of times. Its antigen is unknown. Mismatch with germline at one junction end may stem from a read error. CDR1 SGHRS and CDR2 YFSETQ are derived from the germline V gene. From cysteine to phenylalanine, the CDR3 is 15 amino acids long. Just the 45-base CDR3 DNA is kept, in frame starting at base 1. Moderately to severely active disease, a Clinical Activity Score of at least 3, a NOSPECS grade of at least 4, and a duration under 3 months were present in ophthalmopathy patients. Exclusion was applied to patients with uncontrolled infections, other autoimmune diseases, pregnancy or lactation. Diagnoses were based on clinical symptoms, serum thyroxine and TRAb, thyroid ultrasound and orbital computed tomography. PBMCs were isolated from 7.5 to 10 ml of fresh peripheral blood by Ficoll-Paque density gradient centrifugation. Total RNA was extracted with Trizol reagent, and quality was checked on an Agilent 2100 Bioanalyzer.

These data come from a study of T cells in Graves' hyperthyroidism and ophthalmopathy (dated by TCRdb to about 2019). Turning to the overall study: Peripheral blood was collected at initial diagnosis, before any treatment. To identify distinguishing TCR V-J signatures, a discovery cohort of 90 to 100 patients was used, comprising 43 with Graves' ophthalmopathy and 57 with stable Graves' hyperthyroidism. The study also compared thyroid tissue and blood T-cell repertoires from several Graves' hyperthyroidism patients. According to the paper, TCR Vbeta CDR3 sequencing was carried out on 135 peripheral blood samples, which came from 40 to 45 ophthalmopathy, approximately 78 hyperthyroidism and around 17 progressor patients. Prospective prediction of ophthalmopathy was tested in an independent validation cohort of 18 to 20 hyperthyroidism patients and some 17 patients who later progressed to ophthalmopathy. Following sampling, methimazole starting at 30 mg daily was given to hyperthyroidism patients, and high-dose intravenous methylprednisolone was given to ophthalmopathy patients. The 75 to 100 discovery patients were randomly split 7:3 into training and test sets.

TCR beta CDR3 regions were amplified from RNA transcripts. The first round of RT-PCR for the TCR CDR3 was performed with the HTBI primer set and the Qiagen OneStep RT-PCR kit. A second multiplex PCR round built the libraries, followed by size selection and purification. Sequencing of the libraries was done on an Illumina HiSeq2000 using paired-end 100 bp reads. Per the authors' processing: SOAPnuke was used to process the raw data, throwing out any read that contained adapters or uncalled bases, had a mean Phred below 15, or lacked an exact constant-primer or identifier match. COPE v1.2.5 was used to merge the high-quality paired reads, and each unique nucleotide sequence was defined as a clonotype. Clonotypes were aligned to IMGT TRBV, TRBD and TRBJ reference segments using MiTCR v1.1. The analysis included only V-J combinations with a frequency above 0.0001, which together covered approximately 99% of the repertoires. The TCS score was defined as F50 (clonal expansion) divided by E x V (chaos), with BLOSUM62-based TCRdist calculated between CDR3 peptides within each V-J. Welch's t-statistics and random forest reduced around 520 V-J features to 13, which were used in a naive Bayes classifier (R e1071). The similarity between thyroid and blood repertoires was quantified using the Morisita-Horn index. Using fastp trimming at Q25 and MiXCR clonotype assembly, TCRdb reanalyzed the public sequencing data and kept in-frame beta chains. All rows with the same CDR3 protein become a single entry with the most common DNA and genes. The V and J calls were not made by the authors but by TCRdb's processing. This sample lists fewer than 750,000 distinct CDR3 sequences; under 15% were detected once. The ten largest make up about 4% of the sample.

Beyond this particular receptor, the publication reports: Most expanded thyroid clonotypes (frequency above 0.001) were also detected in blood, suggesting blood repertoires may reflect thyroid immune responses. In validation, progression to ophthalmopathy was predicted by the model with more than 65% sensitivity and around 75% specificity, a median of approximately 6.5 months before onset. Sample size was not statistically predetermined, and blinding of investigators to group allocation was not performed. Ophthalmopathy was separated from stable hyperthyroidism by a 13 V-J signature model, with around 88% sensitivity and about 84% specificity obtained in cross-validation and 80%/75% obtained in testing.

The specimen sequenced was blood. The chain is made from TRBV5-1 and TRBJ1-5, with the D gene call left open. The receptor's source is a woman aged 40 to 55 with Graves' ophthalmopathy. The DNA is as follows: TGCGCCAGCAGCGCTTTGGGCCTTAGCAATCAGCCCCAGGATTTT. This sequence encodes CASSALGLSNQPQDF.